Each of the 3 T cell receptor beta chains below was sequenced from the same sample in a study of graft-versus-host responses after intestinal transplantation. Repertoires were generated with immunoSEQ multiplex PCR, while TCRdb's copy carries only in-frame clones and drops some. The table shows tens of thousands of clones, with under 95% occurring only once. This specimen consisted of PBMCs, obtained about 310 days after intestinal transplant. The receptor set was obtained from a human patient who received an intestinal transplant, so some T cells may come from the graft donor.

This sequence joins TRBV2 and TRBJ2-2, with a possible D match to TRBD2 (6 bases). CDR3 length: 18 residues. V lost 2 bases to trimming and J lost 1 base, with 17 bases between them. Germline V lookup: CDR1 SNHLY, CDR2 FYNNEI. The CDR3 DNA follows: TGTGCCAGCAGTGAATGGCCCCAGGCGGGGATGAACACCGGGGAGCTGTTTTTT. Amino acid sequence: CASSEWPQAGMNTGELFF. The full variable domain, completed using reference TRBV2 and TRBJ2-2, is EPEVTQTPSHQVTQMGQEVILRCVPISNHLYFYWYRQILGQKVEFLVSFYNNEISEKSEIFDDQFSVERPDGSNFTLKIRSTKLEDSAMYFCASSEWPQAGMNTGELFFGEGSRLTVL.

This clone has more than one count but fewer than ten. This sequence joins TRBV14 and TRBJ2-2; no reliable D call. Germline CDR1 SGHDN, CDR2 FVKESK. Between the trimmed V and J ends, which lost 0 bases and 5 bases, there was a span of 10 bases. The CDR3 is 15 amino acids. The CDR3: CASSQEVAATGELFF. CDR3 DNA sequence: TGTGCCAGCAGCCAAGAAGTGGCTGCTACCGGGGAGCTGTTTTTT.

The rearrangement uses TRBV9 and TRBJ2-7, with D perhaps TRBD1 (5 bases). CDR1 and CDR2 from the germline V gene are SGDLS and YYNGEE. This CDR3 has 12 amino acids. Trimming cost V 3 bases and J 3 bases, with 7 bases left between them. The CDR3 coding sequence is TGTGCCAGCAGCGGCGACAGCTACGAGCAGTACTTC. Its translation: CASSGDSYEQYF.